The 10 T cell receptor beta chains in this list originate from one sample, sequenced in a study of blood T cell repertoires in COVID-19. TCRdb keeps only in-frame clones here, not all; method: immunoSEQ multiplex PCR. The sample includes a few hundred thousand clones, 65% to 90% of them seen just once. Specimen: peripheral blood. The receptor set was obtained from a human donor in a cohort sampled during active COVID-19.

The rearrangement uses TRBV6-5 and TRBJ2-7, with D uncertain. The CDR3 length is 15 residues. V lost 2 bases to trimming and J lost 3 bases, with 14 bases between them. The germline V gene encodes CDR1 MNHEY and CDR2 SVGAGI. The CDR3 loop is CASSYRANPVYEQYF. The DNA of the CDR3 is TGTGCCAGCAGTTACCGAGCGAACCCCGTCTACGAGCAGTACTTC.

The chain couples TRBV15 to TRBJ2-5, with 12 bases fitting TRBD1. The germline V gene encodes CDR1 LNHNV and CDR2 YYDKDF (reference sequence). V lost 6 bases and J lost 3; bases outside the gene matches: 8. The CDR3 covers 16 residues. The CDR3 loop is CATSHQGQGAEETQYF. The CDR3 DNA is TGTGCCACCAGTCATCAGGGACAGGGGGCTGAAGAGACCCAGTACTTC.

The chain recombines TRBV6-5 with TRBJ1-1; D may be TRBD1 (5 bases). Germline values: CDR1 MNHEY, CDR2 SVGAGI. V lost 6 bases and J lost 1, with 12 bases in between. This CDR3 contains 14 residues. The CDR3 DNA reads TGTGCCAGCAGACTCGGCGACAGGAACACTGAAGCTTTCTTT. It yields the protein CASRLGDRNTEAFF.

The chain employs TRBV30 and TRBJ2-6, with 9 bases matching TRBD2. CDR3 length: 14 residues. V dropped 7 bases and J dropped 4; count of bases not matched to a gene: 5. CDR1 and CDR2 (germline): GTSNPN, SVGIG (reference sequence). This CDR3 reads CAFSGGIGANVLTF. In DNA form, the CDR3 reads TGTGCCTTTAGCGGGGGCATCGGGGCCAACGTCCTGACTTTC.

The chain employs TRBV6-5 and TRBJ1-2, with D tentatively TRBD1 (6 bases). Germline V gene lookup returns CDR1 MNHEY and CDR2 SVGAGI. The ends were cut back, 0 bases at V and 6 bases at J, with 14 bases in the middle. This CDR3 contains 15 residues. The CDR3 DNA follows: TGTGCCAGCAGTTACTCAGGACGGACAGCGGATGGCTACACCTTC. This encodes CASSYSGRTADGYTF.

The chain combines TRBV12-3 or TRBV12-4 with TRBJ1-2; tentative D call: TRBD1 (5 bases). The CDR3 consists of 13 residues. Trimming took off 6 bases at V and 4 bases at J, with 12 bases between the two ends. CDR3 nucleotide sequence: TGTGCCAGCAGCCCGACAGCTCTCTATGGCTACACCTTC. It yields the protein CASSPTALYGYTF.

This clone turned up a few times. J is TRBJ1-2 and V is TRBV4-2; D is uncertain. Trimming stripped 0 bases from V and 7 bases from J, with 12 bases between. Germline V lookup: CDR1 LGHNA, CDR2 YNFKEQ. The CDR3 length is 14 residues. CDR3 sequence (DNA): TGTGCCAGCAGCCAAGATCTGGCGGTCAGTGGCTACACCTTC. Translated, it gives CASSQDLAVSGYTF.

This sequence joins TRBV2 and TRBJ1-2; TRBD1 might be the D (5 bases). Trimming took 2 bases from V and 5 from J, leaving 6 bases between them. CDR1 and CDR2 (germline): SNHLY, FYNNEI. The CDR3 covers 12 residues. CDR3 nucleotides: TGTGCCAGCAGTGAAAGGGGTTATGGCTACACCTTC. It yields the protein CASSERGYGYTF.

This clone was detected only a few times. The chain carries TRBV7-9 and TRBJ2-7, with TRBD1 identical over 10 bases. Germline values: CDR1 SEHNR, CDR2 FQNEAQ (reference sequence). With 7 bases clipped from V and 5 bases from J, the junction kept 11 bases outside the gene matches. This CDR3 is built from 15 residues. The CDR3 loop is CASTKDRDRGDEQYF. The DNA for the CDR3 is TGTGCCAGCACCAAAGACCGGGACAGGGGCGACGAGCAGTACTTC. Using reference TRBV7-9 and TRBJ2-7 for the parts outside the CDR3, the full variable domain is DTGVSQNPRHKITKRGQNVTFRCDPISEHNRLYWYRQTLGQGPEFLTYFQNEAQLEKSRLLSDRFSAERPKGSFSTLEIQRTEQGDSAMYLCASTKDRDRGDEQYFGPGTRLTVT.

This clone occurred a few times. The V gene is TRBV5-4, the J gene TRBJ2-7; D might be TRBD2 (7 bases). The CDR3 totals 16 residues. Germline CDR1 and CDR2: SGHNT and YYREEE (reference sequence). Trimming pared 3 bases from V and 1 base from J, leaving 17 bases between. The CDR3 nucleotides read TGTGCCAGCAGCTCGCGAGGGGGGGATAGGTCCTACGAGCAGTACTTC. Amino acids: CASSSRGGDRSYEQYF.